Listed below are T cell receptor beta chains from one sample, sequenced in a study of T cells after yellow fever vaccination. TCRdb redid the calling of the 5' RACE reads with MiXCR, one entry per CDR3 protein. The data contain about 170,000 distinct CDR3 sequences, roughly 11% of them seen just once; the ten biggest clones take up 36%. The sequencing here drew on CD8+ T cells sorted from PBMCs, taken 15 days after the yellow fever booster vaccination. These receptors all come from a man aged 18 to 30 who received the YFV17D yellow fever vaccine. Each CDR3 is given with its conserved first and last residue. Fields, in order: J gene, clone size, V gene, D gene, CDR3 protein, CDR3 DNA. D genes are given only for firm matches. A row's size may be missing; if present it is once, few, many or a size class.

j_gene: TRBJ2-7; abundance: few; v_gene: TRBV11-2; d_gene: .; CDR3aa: CASTPSHRVTSYEQYF; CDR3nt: TGTGCCAGCACCCCCTCCCACAGGGTGACCTCCTACGAGCAGTACTTC
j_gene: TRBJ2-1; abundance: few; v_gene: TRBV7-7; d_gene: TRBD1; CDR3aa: CASSLGTGKEQFF; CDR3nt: TGTGCTAGCAGCTTAGGGACAGGAAAAGAGCAGTTCTTC
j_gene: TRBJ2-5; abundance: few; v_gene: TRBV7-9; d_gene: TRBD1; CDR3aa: CASRPPGQRTQETQYF; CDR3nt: TGTGCCAGCAGACCTCCGGGACAGAGAACCCAAGAGACCCAGTACTTC
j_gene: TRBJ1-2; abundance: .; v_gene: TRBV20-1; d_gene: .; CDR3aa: CSATGYNYGYTF; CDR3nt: TGCAGTGCTACGGGATATAACTATGGCTACACCTTC
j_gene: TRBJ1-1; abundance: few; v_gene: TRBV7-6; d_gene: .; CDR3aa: CASSSGIYTEAFF; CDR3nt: TGTGCCAGCAGCTCCGGGATTTACACTGAAGCTTTCTTT
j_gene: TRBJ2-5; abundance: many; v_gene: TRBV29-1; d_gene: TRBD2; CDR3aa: CSVSSGVEEETQYF; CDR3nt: TGCAGCGTTAGTAGCGGGGTTGAGGAAGAGACCCAGTACTTC
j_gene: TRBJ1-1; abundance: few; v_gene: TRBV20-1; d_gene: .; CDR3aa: CSAREGTEAFF; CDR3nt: TGCAGTGCAAGGGAAGGGACTGAAGCTTTCTTT
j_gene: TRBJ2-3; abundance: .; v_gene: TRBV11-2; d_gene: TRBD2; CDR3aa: CASSVGLALTTDTQYF; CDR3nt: TGTGCCAGCAGCGTAGGACTAGCCCTGACTACAGATACGCAGTATTTT
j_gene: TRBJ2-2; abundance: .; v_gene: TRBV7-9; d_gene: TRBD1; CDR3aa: CASRTGGGTGELFF; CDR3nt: TGTGCCAGCAGGACAGGGGGTGGAACCGGGGAGCTGTTTTTT
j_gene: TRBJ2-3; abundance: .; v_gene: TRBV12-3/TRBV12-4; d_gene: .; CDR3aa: CASYGGTPSADTRYF; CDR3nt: TGTGCCAGCTACGGAGGGACACCGTCGGCAGATACGCGGTATTTT
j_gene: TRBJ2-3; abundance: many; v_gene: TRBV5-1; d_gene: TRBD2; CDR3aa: CASSYRLAGVSTDTQYF; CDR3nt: TGCGCCAGCAGCTACCGACTAGCGGGAGTTAGCACAGATACGCAGTATTTT
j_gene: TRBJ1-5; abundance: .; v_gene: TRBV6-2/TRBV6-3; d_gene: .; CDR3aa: CASSYLAGRNQPQHF; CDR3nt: TGTGCCAGCAGTTACTTGGCAGGCCGGAATCAGCCCCAGCATTTT
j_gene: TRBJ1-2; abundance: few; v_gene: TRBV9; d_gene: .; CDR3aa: CASSVTGDGANYGYTF; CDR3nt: TGTGCCAGCAGCGTAACCGGGGACGGAGCTAACTATGGCTACACCTTC
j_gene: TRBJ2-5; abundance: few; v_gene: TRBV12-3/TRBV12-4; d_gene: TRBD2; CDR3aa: CASGEGRYQETQYF; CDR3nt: TGTGCCAGCGGGGAGGGGCGGTACCAAGAGACCCAGTACTTC
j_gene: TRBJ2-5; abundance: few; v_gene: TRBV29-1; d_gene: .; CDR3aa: CSGRIQETQYF; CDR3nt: TGCAGCGGTAGAATTCAAGAGACCCAGTACTTC
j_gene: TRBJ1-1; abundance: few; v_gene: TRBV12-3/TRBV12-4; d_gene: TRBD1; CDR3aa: CASRQGRTEAFF; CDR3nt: TGTGCCAGCAGACAGGGGCGGACTGAAGCTTTCTTT
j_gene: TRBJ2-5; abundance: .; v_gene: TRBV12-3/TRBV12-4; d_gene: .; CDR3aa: CASSLDYKQETQYF; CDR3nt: TGTGCCAGCAGTTTAGATTACAAACAAGAGACCCAGTACTTC
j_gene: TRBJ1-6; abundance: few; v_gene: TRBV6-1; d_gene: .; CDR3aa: CASRDKRLYSPLHF; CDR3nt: TGTGCCAGCAGGGACAAGAGATTGTATTCACCCCTCCACTTT
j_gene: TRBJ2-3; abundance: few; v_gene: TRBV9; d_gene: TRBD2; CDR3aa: CASSVAGRGGDTQYF; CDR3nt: TGTGCCAGCAGCGTAGCTGGACGGGGAGGGGATACGCAGTATTTT
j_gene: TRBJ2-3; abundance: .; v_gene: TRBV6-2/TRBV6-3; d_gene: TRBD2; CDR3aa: CASSYPVAGGPTDTQYF; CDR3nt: TGTGCCAGCAGTTACCCTGTAGCGGGGGGGCCAACAGATACGCAGTATTTT
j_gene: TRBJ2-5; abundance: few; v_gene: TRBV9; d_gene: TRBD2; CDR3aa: CASSVGSGLAGAETQYF; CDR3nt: TGTGCCAGCAGCGTAGGGAGCGGGCTAGCGGGGGCAGAGACCCAGTACTTC
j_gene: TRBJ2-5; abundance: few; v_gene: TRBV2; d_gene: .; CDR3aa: CASSHQGSQYF; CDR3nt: TGTGCCAGCAGTCATCAGGGATCTCAGTACTTC
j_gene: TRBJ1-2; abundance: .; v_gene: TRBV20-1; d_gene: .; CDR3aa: CSARGSVRYGYTF; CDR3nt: TGCAGTGCTAGAGGCTCCGTGCGTTATGGCTACACCTTC
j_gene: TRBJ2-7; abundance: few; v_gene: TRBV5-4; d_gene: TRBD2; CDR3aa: CASSGGTSGWYEQYF; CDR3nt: TGTGCCAGCAGCGGCGGGACTAGTGGGTGGTACGAGCAGTACTTC
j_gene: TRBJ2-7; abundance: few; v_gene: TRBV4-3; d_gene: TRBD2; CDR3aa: CASSQDVGSGAPSYEQYF; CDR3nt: TGCGCCAGCAGCCAAGATGTCGGTAGCGGGGCACCCTCCTACGAGCAGTACTTC
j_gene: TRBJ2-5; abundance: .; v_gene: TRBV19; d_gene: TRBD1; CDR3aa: CATGGSETQYF; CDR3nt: TGTGCCACAGGGGGCTCGGAGACCCAGTACTTC
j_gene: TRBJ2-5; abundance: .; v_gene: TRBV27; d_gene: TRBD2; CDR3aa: CASSRSGVQETQYF; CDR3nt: TGTGCCAGCAGCCGTAGCGGGGTTCAAGAGACCCAGTACTTC
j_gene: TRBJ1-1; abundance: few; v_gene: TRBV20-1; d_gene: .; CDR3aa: CSARGQGTEAFF; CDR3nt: TGCAGTGCTAGAGGGCAGGGCACTGAAGCTTTCTTT
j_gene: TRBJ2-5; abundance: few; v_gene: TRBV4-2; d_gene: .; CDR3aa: CASSQGIGEIGGETQYF; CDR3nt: TGTGCCAGCAGCCAAGGGATCGGGGAAATTGGGGGGGAGACCCAGTACTTC
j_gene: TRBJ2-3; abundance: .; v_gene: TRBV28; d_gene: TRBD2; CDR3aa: CASSYLAGVLDTQYF; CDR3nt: TGTGCCAGCAGTTATCTAGCGGGGGTACTGGATACGCAGTATTTT
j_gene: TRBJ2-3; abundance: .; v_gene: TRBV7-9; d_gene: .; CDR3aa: CASSSRRETDTQYF; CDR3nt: TGTGCCAGCAGCTCCCGTCGGGAGACAGATACGCAGTATTTT
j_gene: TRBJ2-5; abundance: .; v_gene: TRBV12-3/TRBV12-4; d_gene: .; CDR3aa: CASIAAGEETQYF; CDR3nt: TGTGCCAGCATTGCGGCTGGGGAAGAGACCCAGTACTTC
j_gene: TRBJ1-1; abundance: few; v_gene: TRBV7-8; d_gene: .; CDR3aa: CASSLGVSLLNTEAFF; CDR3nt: TGTGCCAGCAGCTTAGGAGTCAGCCTTTTGAACACTGAAGCTTTCTTT
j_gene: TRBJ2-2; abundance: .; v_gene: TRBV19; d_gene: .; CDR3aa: CASSMGAVVAGELFF; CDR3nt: TGTGCCAGTAGTATGGGGGCAGTTGTGGCCGGGGAGCTGTTTTTT
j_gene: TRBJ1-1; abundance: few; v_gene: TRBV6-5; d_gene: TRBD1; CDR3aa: CASSYLNRGGTEAFF; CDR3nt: TGTGCCAGCAGTTACCTAAACAGGGGCGGCACTGAAGCTTTCTTT
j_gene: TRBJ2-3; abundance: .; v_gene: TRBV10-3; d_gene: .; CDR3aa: CAISDPPGQSTDTQYF; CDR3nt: TGTGCCATCAGTGACCCCCCCGGACAGAGCACAGATACGCAGTATTTT
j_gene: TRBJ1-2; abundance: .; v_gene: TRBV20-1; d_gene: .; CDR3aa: CSARGPTGVDGYTF; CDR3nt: TGCAGTGCTAGAGGCCCGACAGGAGTCGATGGCTACACCTTC
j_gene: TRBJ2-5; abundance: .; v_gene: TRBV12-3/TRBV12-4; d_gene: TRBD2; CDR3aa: CASTVAGGLETQYF; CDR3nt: TGTGCCAGCACCGTAGCGGGGGGGCTGGAGACCCAGTACTTC
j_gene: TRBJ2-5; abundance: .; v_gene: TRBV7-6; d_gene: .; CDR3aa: CASRQEGGMETQYF; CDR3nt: TGTGCCAGCAGACAAGAGGGGGGTATGGAGACCCAGTACTTC
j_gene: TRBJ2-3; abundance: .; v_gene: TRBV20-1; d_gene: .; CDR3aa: CSALDGVSTDTQYF; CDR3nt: TGCAGTGCCCTTGACGGGGTGAGCACAGATACGCAGTATTTT
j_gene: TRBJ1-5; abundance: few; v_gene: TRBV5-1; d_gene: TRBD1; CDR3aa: CASSLHPITEGAFNQPQHF; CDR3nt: TGCGCCAGCAGCTTGCATCCCATAACGGAGGGGGCGTTCAATCAGCCCCAGCATTTT
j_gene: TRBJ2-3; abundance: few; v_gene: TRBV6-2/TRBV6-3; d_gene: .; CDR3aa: CATWWADTQYF; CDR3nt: TGTGCCACCTGGTGGGCTGATACGCAGTATTTT
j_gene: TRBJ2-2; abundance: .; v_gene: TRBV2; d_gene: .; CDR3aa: CASYFSGEVIF; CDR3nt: TGTGCCAGTTACTTCTCCGGGGAGGTGATTTTT
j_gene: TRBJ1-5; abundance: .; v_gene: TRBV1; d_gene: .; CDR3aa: CTSRDWCNQPQHF; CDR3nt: TGCACCAGCAGGGATTGGTGCAATCAGCCCCAGCATTTT
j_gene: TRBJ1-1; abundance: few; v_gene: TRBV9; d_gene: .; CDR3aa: CASSVGDEAFF; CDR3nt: TGTGCCAGCAGCGTAGGGGACGAGGCTTTCTTT
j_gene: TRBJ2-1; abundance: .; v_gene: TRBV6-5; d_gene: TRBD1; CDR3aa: CASRWTGGVNEQFF; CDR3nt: TGTGCCAGCAGATGGACAGGGGGTGTGAATGAGCAGTTCTTC
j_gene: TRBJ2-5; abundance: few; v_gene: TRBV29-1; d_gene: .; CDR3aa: CSTTDIVRQETQYF; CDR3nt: TGCAGCACCACGGACATTGTCAGACAAGAGACCCAGTACTTC
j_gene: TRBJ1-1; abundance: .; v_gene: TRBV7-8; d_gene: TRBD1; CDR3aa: CASSLARTGRTEAFF; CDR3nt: TGTGCCAGCAGCTTAGCGCGGACAGGGCGCACTGAAGCTTTCTTT
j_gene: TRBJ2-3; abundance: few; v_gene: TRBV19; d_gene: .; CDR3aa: CATHSGVMDTDTQYF; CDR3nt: TGTGCCACCCACTCGGGGGTGATGGACACAGATACGCAGTATTTT
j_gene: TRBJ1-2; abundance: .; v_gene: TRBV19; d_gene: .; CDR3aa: CASNPGRAGYTF; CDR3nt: TGTGCCAGTAATCCAGGGCGAGCCGGCTACACCTTC
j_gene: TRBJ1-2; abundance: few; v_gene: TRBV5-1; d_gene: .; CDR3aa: CASSLGGQSKGYTF; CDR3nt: TGCGCCAGCAGCTTGGGAGGGCAGAGTAAGGGCTACACCTTC
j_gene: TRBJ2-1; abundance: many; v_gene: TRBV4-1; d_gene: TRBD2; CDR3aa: CASSHLSGGVNEQFF; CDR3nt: TGCGCCAGCAGCCACCTTAGCGGGGGGGTCAATGAGCAGTTCTTC
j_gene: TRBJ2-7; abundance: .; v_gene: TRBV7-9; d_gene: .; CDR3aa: CASRQGYEQYF; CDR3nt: TGTGCCAGCAGACAGGGCTACGAGCAGTACTTC
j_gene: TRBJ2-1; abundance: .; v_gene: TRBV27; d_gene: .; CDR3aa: CASRKGGQITDEQFF; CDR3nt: TGTGCCAGCAGGAAGGGGGGCCAGATCACTGATGAGCAGTTCTTC
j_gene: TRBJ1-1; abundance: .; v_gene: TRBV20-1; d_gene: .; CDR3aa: CSAVVVEAFF; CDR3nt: TGCAGTGCTGTGGTAGTTGAAGCTTTCTTT
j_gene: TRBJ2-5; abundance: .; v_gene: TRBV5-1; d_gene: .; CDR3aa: CASSLGDTSQETQYF; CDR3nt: TGCGCCAGCAGCTTGGGAGACACGAGCCAAGAGACCCAGTACTTC